This passage covers 15 T cell receptor beta chains from one sample sequenced in a study of identical twins. From the 5' RACE reads, TCRdb called clonotypes with MiXCR, one entry per CDR3 protein. Among approximately 890,000 distinct CDR3 sequences listed, roughly an eighth were seen once. This sample was shared with a second study, whose subject was yellow fever vaccine responses in identical twins.

Material for sequencing was PBMCs. Receptor source: a woman between 18 and 29 years old in good health.

The sample holds a few counts of this clonotype. This chain links TRBV29-1 with TRBJ1-1; unclear D gene. CDR1 is SQVTM, CDR2 ANQGSEA, per germline. Trimming removed 4 bases from V and 1 base from J, with 7 bases in between. The CDR3 length is 12 residues. DNA for the CDR3: TGCAGCGTTGTCCCGAAGAACACTGAAGCTTTCTTT. Residues: CSVVPKNTEAFF.

The chain carries TRBV12-3 or TRBV12-4 and TRBJ2-1; the match to TRBD2 covers 11 bases. V shed 3 bases, J shed 5 bases, and the junction held 9 bases outside the gene matches. The length of the CDR3 is 17 residues. CDR3 amino acids: CASSFSPGTSGNNEQFF. In DNA form, the CDR3 reads TGTGCCAGCAGTTTCAGCCCCGGGACTAGCGGAAACAATGAGCAGTTCTTC.

The V and J genes are TRBV6-2 or TRBV6-3 and TRBJ1-1, with TRBD1 matching over 8 bases. The CDR3 sequence is 15 residues long. The germline V gene has CDR1 MNHEY and CDR2 SVGEGT. Trimming removed 7 bases from V and 1 base from J; junction bases left unmatched: 8. The CDR3 sequence is CASTRGPVWNTEAFF. The DNA for the CDR3 is TGTGCCAGCACCAGGGGGCCTGTGTGGAACACTGAAGCTTTCTTT.

This clonotype came up a few times. The rearrangement links TRBV7-8 to TRBJ2-1; D may be TRBD1 (7 bases). Trimming left V 2 bases short and J 5 bases short, with 19 bases between. Looked up from germline, CDR1 is SGHVS and CDR2 is FQNEAQ. This CDR3 is built from 17 residues. This CDR3 reads CASSLFRWRDSDNEQFF. For the CDR3, the DNA is TGTGCCAGCAGCTTATTTCGGTGGAGGGACAGCGACAATGAGCAGTTCTTC.

The chain couples TRBV24-1 to TRBJ2-1, with a possible D match to TRBD2 (6 bases). Germline CDR1 and CDR2: KGHDR and SFDVKD. This CDR3 has 14 residues. V lost 4 bases and J 3 bases, leaving 9 bases between the germline ends. The CDR3 sequence is CATSDMTSYNEQFF. The CDR3 nucleotides read TGTGCCACCAGTGACATGACTAGCTACAATGAGCAGTTCTTC.

This clonotype showed up just a few times. The V and J genes are TRBV5-6 and TRBJ2-1; D may correspond to TRBD1 or TRBD2 (5 bases each). CDR1 is SGHDT and CDR2 is YYEEEE in the germline V gene. The CDR3 runs to 13 residues. With 10 bases removed from V and 5 bases from J, the gap between germline ends came to 16 bases. CDR3 loop: CALRDPVHNEQFF. In DNA, the CDR3 is TGTGCCCTACGGGACCCCGTTCACAATGAGCAGTTCTTC.

This chain uses TRBV27 with TRBJ2-1; 9 nucleotides match TRBD1. The CDR3 loop spans 17 amino acids. CDR1 and CDR2 from the germline V gene are MNHEY and SMNVEV (reference sequence). V shed 4 bases and J 5 bases; nucleotides not matched to a gene: 12. DNA of the CDR3: TGTGCCAGCAGTTACCTTCTACAGGGGGCGCGGAACAATGAGCAGTTCTTC. Translated: CASSYLLQGARNNEQFF.

V usage is TRBV28 and J usage is TRBJ2-7; 7 bases fit TRBD2. CDR1 is MDHEN and CDR2 is SYDVKM in the germline V gene. Germline trimming cut 4 bases from V and 4 bases from J; bases unmatched to any gene: 10. This CDR3 is 15 amino acids long. CDR3 loop: CASSSAGEGTYEQYF. CDR3 in DNA: TGTGCCAGCAGTTCGGCGGGGGAGGGGACTTACGAGCAGTACTTC.

The chain recombines TRBV12-3 or TRBV12-4 with TRBJ1-5; perhaps TRBD1 as D (5 bases). Trimming removed 6 bases from V and 0 bases from J, with 12 bases in between. The CDR3 loop spans 15 amino acids. The CDR3 DNA reads as TGTGCCAGCAGATTTACGGGGGGTAGCAATCAGCCCCAGCATTTT. Protein product: CASRFTGGSNQPQHF.

There are a few counts of this clonotype. The rearrangement links TRBV10-3 to TRBJ2-1; no clear D. V was clipped by 3 bases and J by 0 bases, with 9 bases between them. The CDR3 length is 15 residues. The V gene's germline CDR1 is ENHRY and CDR2 SYGVKD. This CDR3 reads CAISEGVFSYNEQFF. As DNA, the CDR3 is TGTGCCATCAGTGAAGGCGTCTTCTCCTACAATGAGCAGTTCTTC.

The chain recombines TRBV18 with TRBJ1-5; D remains unclear. Trimming left V 3 bases short and J 0 bases short, with 12 bases between. Germline V lookup: CDR1 KGHSH, CDR2 LQKENI. The CDR3 is made up of 16 amino acids. Here the CDR3 reads CASSPPGSGSNQPQHF. The DNA of the CDR3 is TGTGCCAGCTCACCCCCCGGTTCGGGTAGCAATCAGCCCCAGCATTTT.

This clonotype appeared a few times. This chain links TRBV5-1 with TRBJ2-1; maybe TRBD2 (6 bases). The CDR3 runs 16 residues. Looked up from germline, CDR1 is SGHRS and CDR2 is YFSETQ. Trimming took 5 bases from V and 4 from J, leaving 19 bases between them. In nucleotides, the CDR3 is TGCGCCAGCAGTTCCCAGACGCAGCGGGCGTACAATGAGCAGTTCTTC. Its protein product is CASSSQTQRAYNEQFF.

The sample holds many counts of this clonotype. The chain employs TRBV2 and TRBJ1-1; D gene unclear. The germline V gene encodes CDR1 SNHLY and CDR2 FYNNEI. Trimming took off 7 bases at V and 1 base at J, with 16 bases between the two ends. The CDR3 is 15 residues long. Here the CDR3 reads CASTPHGSANTEAFF. The DNA for the CDR3 is TGTGCCAGCACCCCCCACGGATCGGCGAACACTGAAGCTTTCTTT.

A single count supports this clonotype. V usage is TRBV7-2 and J usage is TRBJ2-2; the D gene is possibly TRBD2 (6 bases). CDR1 is SGHTA and CDR2 is FQGNSA in the germline V gene. This CDR3 contains 16 residues. V was clipped by 5 bases and J by 5 bases, with 18 bases between them. In DNA form, the CDR3 reads TGTGCCAGCAGCGCTGGGTCCCCCGGAGGGACCGGGGAGCTGTTTTTT. It codes for CASSAGSPGGTGELFF.

The chain couples TRBV27 to TRBJ2-7; 9 nucleotides align to TRBD2. The germline gives CDR1 MNHEY, CDR2 SMNVEV (reference sequence). With V trimmed by 5 bases and J by 7 bases, 12 bases remained unmatched. The CDR3 has 15 amino acids. The CDR3 DNA sequence: TGTGCCAGCAGTCTAATTAGCGGGAGAAGTTTGGAGCAGTACTTC. Protein sequence: CASSLISGRSLEQYF.